The 11 T cell receptor beta chains reported below all come from one sample, sequenced in a study of post-analysis software for immune sequencing data. Prepared TCR beta cDNA libraries contained unique molecular identifiers. Using its own MiXCR run on the PCR reads, TCRdb lists one record per CDR3 protein. Altogether hundreds of thousands of distinct CDR3 sequences are present, 55% to 70% being singletons, with the ten largest covering around 10%. Their cognate antigens are unknown. Study-wide findings and caveats: About 5 TRBV segments occurring more often in patients than controls included TRBV5-6, TRBV5-1 and TRBV20-1.

The sequencing sample was made of blood. The receptors shown here come from a girl aged 2-15 years with multiple sclerosis.

The chain has TRBV12-3 or TRBV12-4 and TRBJ2-3; unclear D gene. V was clipped by 5 bases and J by 3 bases, with 9 bases between them. The CDR3 consists of 13 residues. CDR3 nucleotides: TGTGCCAGCAGTGTGTTTGTAACAGATACGCAGTATTTT. Translating it yields CASSVFVTDTQYF.

The gene calls are TRBV5-1 and TRBJ2-1; D uncertain. This CDR3 region has 15 residues. The ends were cut back, 0 bases at V and 3 bases at J, with 10 bases in the middle. Looked up from germline, CDR1 is SGHRS and CDR2 is YFSETQ. CDR3: CASSLAELYYNEQFF. The DNA for the CDR3 is TGCGCCAGCAGCTTGGCAGAACTATACTACAATGAGCAGTTCTTC.

This clonotype appeared a few times. The chain recombines TRBV12-3 or TRBV12-4 with TRBJ2-5; D may be TRBD1 or TRBD2 (6 bases each). The V gene lost 3 bases and the J gene lost 4 bases, with 9 bases spanning the gap. The CDR3 is 13 amino acids. CDR3 amino acids: CASSFSGAETQYF. In DNA form, the CDR3 reads TGTGCCAGCAGTTTTTCGGGGGCAGAGACCCAGTACTTC.

This clonotype was counted a few times. V usage is TRBV6-5 and J usage is TRBJ2-5, with a possible D match to TRBD1 (7 bases). Germline V gene data show CDR1 as MNHEY and CDR2 as SVGAGI. V was cut by 6 bases and J by 5 bases, with 16 bases left in between. The length of the CDR3 is 14 residues. CDR3 in DNA: TGTGCCAGCAGATATAGGACAGGAGGGGAGACCCAGTACTTC. It specifies CASRYRTGGETQYF.

The chain couples TRBV7-2 to TRBJ2-3; 9 nucleotides line up with TRBD2. The CDR3 runs 16 residues. V dropped 4 bases and J dropped 2; count of bases not matched to a gene: 7. Germline CDR1 SGHTA, CDR2 FQGNSA. CDR3: CASSWLAGGNTDTQYF. The CDR3 region has the DNA TGTGCCAGCAGCTGGTTGGCGGGGGGGAACACAGATACGCAGTATTTT.

V usage is TRBV6-1 and J usage is TRBJ1-1, with TRBD1 identical over 10 bases. Per the germline V gene, CDR1 is MNHNS and CDR2 is SASEGT. CDR3 length equals 15 residues. The trim removed 6 bases at V and 0 bases at J, leaving 4 bases unmatched. The CDR3 spells CASRGTGVLNTEAFF. Here the CDR3 DNA reads TGTGCCAGCAGAGGGACAGGGGTTTTGAACACTGAAGCTTTCTTT.

The chain couples TRBV4-1 to TRBJ2-5, with TRBD2 identical over 10 bases. Germline CDR1 reads MGHRA; CDR2 reads YSYEKL. This CDR3 is 16 amino acids long. With 4 bases clipped from V and 11 bases from J, the junction kept 16 bases outside the gene matches. CDR3 coding DNA: TGCGCCAGCAGCCCACGACCGGGACTAGCGTTGGAAGAGCAGTACTTC. Amino acids: CASSPRPGLALEEQYF.

J is TRBJ2-7 and V is TRBV7-3; 11 bases agree with TRBD2. The end of the DNA fits TRBJ2-5 better, so the J call may be wrong. In germline, CDR1 is SGHTA, CDR2 FQGTGA. The CDR3 length is 15 residues. This CDR3 is CASSQLAGEGETQYF. The CDR3 nucleotides read TGTGCCAGCAGCCAACTAGCGGGAGAGGGAGAGACCCAGTACTTC.

The chain links TRBV12-3 or TRBV12-4 to TRBJ2-5; no clear D gene. The CDR3 sequence is 14 residues long. V lost 6 bases and J 5 bases, leaving 16 bases between the germline ends. CDR3 amino acids: CASSPLVSGETQYF. In nucleotides, the CDR3 is TGTGCCAGCAGCCCACTTGTGTCTGGGGAGACCCAGTACTTC.

This clonotype showed up just a few times. The chain carries TRBV29-1 and TRBJ2-5; D may be TRBD1 (6 bases). Germline V lookup: CDR1 SQVTM, CDR2 ANQGSEA. The V and J ends lost 4 bases and 2 bases respectively, with 11 bases between them. CDR3 length: 13 amino acids. The CDR3 sequence: CSVGHRDQETQYF. The CDR3 DNA sequence: TGCAGCGTTGGTCACAGGGATCAAGAGACCCAGTACTTC.

The rearrangement joins TRBV5-1 to TRBJ1-2, with D possibly being TRBD1 (6 bases). Germline CDR1 and CDR2: SGHRS and YFSETQ. Trimming removed 4 bases from V and 8 bases from J, with 18 bases in between. CDR3 length equals 14 residues. In DNA, the CDR3 is TGCGCCAGCAGCCCACTATCCCAGGGGACCGGCTACACCTTC. Its translation: CASSPLSQGTGYTF.